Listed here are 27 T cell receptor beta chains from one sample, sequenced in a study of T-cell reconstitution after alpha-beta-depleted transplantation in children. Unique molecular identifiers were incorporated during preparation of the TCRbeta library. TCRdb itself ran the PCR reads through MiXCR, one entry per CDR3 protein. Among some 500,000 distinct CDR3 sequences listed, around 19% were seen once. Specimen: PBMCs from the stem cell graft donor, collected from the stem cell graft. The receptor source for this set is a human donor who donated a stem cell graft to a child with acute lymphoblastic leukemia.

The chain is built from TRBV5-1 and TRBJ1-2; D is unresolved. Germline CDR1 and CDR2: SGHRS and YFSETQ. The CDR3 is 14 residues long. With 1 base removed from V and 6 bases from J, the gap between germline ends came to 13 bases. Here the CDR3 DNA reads TGCGCCAGCAGCTTGAGCCCAGAGGGAAATGGCTACACCTTC. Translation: CASSLSPEGNGYTF.

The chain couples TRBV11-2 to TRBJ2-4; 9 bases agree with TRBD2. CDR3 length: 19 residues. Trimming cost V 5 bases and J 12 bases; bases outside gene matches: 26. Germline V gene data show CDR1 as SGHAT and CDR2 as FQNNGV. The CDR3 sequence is CASSVGMAGGPRRGKDQYF. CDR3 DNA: TGTGCCAGCAGCGTAGGGATGGCGGGAGGGCCGAGGAGGGGAAAAGATCAGTACTTC.

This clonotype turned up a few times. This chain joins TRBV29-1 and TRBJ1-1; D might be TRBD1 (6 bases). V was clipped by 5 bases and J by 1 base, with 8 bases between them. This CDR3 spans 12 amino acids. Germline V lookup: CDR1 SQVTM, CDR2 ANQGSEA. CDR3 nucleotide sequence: TGCAGCGTTCAGACAGGGAACACTGAAGCTTTCTTT. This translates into CSVQTGNTEAFF. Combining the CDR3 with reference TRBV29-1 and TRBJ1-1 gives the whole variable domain SAVISQKPSRDICQRGTSLTIQCQVDSQVTMMFWYRQQPGQSLTLIATANQGSEATYESGFVIDKFPISRPNLTFSTLTVSNMSPEDSSIYLCSVQTGNTEAFFGQGTRLTVV.

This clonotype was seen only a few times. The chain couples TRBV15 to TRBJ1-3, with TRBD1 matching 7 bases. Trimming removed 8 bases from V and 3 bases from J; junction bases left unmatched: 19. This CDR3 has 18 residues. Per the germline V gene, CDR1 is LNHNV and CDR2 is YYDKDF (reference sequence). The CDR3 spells CATAGPTGTRLGGNTIYF. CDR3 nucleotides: TGTGCCACCGCAGGTCCGACAGGGACAAGGCTTGGTGGAAACACCATATATTTT.

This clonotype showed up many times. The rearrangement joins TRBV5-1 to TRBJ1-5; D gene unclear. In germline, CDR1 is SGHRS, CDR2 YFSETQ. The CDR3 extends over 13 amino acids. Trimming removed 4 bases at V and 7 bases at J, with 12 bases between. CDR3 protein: CASSAEGQQPQHF. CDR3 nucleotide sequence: TGCGCCAGCAGCGCGGAGGGCCAACAGCCCCAGCATTTT.

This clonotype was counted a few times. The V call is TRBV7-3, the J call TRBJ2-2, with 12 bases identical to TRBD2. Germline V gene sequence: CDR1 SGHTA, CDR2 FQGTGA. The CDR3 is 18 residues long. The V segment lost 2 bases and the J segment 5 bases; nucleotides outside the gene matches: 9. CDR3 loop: CASSLGGAGTSGTGELFF. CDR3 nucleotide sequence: TGTGCCAGCAGCTTAGGCGGAGCCGGGACTAGCGGGACCGGGGAGCTGTTTTTT.

This CDR3 is CASSVGGAPTEAFF. The CDR3 bases are TGTGCCAGCAGCGTAGGAGGGGCCCCCACTGAAGCTTTCTTT. The rearrangement joins TRBV9 to TRBJ1-1, with D possibly being TRBD1 (5 bases). The CDR3 loop spans 14 amino acids. CDR1 SGDLS and CDR2 YYNGEE come from the germline V gene. V was cut by 0 bases and J by 4 bases, with 10 bases left in between.

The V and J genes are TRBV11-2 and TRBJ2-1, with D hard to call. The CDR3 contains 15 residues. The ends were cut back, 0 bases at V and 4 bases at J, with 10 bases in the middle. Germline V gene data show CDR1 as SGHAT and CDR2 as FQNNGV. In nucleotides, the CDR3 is TGTGCCAGCAGCTTAGAATCGCCGTTTTACAATGAGCAGTTCTTC. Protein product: CASSLESPFYNEQFF.

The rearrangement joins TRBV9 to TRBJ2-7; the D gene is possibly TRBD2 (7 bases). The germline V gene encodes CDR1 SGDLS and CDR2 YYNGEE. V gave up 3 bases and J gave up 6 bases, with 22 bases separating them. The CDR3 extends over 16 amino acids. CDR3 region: CASSASGRRGALEQYF. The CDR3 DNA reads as TGTGCCAGCAGCGCATCCGGGCGACGGGGGGCTCTCGAGCAGTACTTC.

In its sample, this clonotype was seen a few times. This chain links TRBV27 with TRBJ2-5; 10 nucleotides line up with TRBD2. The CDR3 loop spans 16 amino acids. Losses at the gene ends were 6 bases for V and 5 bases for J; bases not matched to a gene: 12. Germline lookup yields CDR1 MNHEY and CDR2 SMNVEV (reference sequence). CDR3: CASRYIAGGRGETQYF. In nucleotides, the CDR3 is TGTGCCAGCAGATACATAGCGGGAGGTCGGGGGGAGACCCAGTACTTC.

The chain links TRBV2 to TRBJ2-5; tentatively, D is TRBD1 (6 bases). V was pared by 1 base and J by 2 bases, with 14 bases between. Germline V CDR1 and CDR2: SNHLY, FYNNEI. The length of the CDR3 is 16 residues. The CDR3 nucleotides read TGTGCCAGCAGTGAAGGGACAGAACAAAAACAAGAGACCCAGTACTTC. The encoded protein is CASSEGTEQKQETQYF.

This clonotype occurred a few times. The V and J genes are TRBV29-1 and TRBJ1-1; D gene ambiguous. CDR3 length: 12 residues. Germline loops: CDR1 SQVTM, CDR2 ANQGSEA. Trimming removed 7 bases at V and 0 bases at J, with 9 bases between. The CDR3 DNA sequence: TGCAGCGCCGAACACATGAACACTGAAGCTTTCTTT. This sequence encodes CSAEHMNTEAFF.

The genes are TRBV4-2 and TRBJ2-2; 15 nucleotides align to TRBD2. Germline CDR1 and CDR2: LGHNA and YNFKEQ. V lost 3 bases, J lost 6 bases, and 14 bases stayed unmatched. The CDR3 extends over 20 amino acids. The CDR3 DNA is TGTGCCAGCAGCCAGAAAGGGACTAGCGGGAGGCGCACACGTCCCGGGGAGCTGTTTTTT. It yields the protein CASSQKGTSGRRTRPGELFF.

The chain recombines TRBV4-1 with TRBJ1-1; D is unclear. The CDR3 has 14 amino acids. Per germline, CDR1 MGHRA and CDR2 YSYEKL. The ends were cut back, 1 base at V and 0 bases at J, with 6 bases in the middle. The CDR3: CASSQGRMNTEAFF. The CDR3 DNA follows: TGCGCCAGCAGCCAAGGACGAATGAACACTGAAGCTTTCTTT.

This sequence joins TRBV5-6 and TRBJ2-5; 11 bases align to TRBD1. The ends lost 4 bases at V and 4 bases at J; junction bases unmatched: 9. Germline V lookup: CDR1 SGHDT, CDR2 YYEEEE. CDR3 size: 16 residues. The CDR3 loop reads CASSAAGTGGPETQYF. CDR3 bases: TGTGCCAGCAGCGCCGCAGGGACAGGGGGACCAGAGACCCAGTACTTC.

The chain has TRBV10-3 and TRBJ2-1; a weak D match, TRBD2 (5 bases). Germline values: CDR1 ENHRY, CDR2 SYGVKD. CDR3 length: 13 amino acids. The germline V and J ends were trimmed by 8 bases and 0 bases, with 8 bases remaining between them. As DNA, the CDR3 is TGTGCCATCGGTGGGAGCTCCTACAATGAGCAGTTCTTC. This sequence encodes CAIGGSSYNEQFF.

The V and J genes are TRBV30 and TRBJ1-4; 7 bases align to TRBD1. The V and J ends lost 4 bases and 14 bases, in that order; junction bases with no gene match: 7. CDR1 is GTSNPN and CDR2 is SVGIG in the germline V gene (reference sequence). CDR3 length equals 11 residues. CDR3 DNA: TGTGCCTGGATCGGCGGGACAGACCTGTTTTTT. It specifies CAWIGGTDLFF.

CDR3 sequence: CASSMGRGQPQHF. In nucleotides, the CDR3 is TGTGCCAGTAGTATGGGCAGGGGACAGCCCCAGCATTTT. This chain links TRBV19 with TRBJ1-5; the D gene is possibly TRBD1 (6 bases). V was clipped by 3 bases and J by 7 bases, with 10 bases between them. CDR1 LNHDA and CDR2 SQIVND come from the germline V gene (reference sequence). The CDR3 consists of 13 residues.

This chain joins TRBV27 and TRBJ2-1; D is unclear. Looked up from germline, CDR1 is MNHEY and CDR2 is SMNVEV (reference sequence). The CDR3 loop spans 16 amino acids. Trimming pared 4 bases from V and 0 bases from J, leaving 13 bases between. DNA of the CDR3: TGTGCCAGCAGTTCTTTTATCAGGAACTCCTACAATGAGCAGTTCTTC. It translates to CASSSFIRNSYNEQFF.

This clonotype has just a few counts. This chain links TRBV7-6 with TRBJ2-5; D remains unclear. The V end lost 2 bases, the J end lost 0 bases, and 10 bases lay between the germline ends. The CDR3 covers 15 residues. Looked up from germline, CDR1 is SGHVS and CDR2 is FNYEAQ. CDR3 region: CASSLSEAYQETQYF. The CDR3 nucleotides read TGTGCCAGCAGCTTATCCGAGGCGTACCAAGAGACCCAGTACTTC.

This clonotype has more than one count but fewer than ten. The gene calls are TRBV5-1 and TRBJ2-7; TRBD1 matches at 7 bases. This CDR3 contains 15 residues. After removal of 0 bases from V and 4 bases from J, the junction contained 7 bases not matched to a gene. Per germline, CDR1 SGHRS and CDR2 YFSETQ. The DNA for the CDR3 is TGCGCCAGCAGCTTGGCGTCCGGGACAGCATACGAGCAGTACTTC. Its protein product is CASSLASGTAYEQYF.

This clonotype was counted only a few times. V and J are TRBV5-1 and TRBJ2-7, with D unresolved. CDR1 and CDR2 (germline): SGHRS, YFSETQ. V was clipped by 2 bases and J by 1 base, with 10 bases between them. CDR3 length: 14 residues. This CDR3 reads CASSFWTESYEQYF. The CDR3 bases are TGCGCCAGCAGCTTCTGGACCGAATCCTACGAGCAGTACTTC.

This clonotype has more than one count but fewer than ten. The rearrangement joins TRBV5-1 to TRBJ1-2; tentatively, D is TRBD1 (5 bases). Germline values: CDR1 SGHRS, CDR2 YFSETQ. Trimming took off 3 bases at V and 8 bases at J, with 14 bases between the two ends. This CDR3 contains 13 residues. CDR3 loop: CASSSGTAIGYTF. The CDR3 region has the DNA TGCGCCAGCAGCTCCGGGACGGCTATAGGCTACACCTTC.

CDR3: CASRTGTVLVEQYF. CDR3 coding DNA: TGTGCCAGCAGGACCGGGACAGTCTTGGTCGAGCAGTACTTC. The chain has TRBV6-1 and TRBJ2-7; TRBD1 matches at 7 bases. Germline CDR1 MNHNS, CDR2 SASEGT. Trimming removed 6 bases from V and 6 bases from J; junction bases left unmatched: 11. This CDR3 contains 14 residues.

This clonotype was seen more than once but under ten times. The CDR3, as DNA: TGCGCCAGCAGTAGTCTCTACTACAATGAGCAGTTCTTC. Protein sequence: CASSSLYYNEQFF. V is TRBV5-1 and J is TRBJ2-1; no firm D call. The germline V gene has CDR1 SGHRS and CDR2 YFSETQ. The CDR3 loop spans 13 amino acids. V lost 5 bases, J lost 3 bases, and 9 bases lay in between.

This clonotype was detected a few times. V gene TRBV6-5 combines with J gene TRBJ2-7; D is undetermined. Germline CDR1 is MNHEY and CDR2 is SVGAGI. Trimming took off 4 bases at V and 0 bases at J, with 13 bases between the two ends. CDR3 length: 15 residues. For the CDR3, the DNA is TGTGCCAGCAGTTCCCGGCGATCAAGCTCCTACGAGCAGTACTTC. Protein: CASSSRRSSSYEQYF.

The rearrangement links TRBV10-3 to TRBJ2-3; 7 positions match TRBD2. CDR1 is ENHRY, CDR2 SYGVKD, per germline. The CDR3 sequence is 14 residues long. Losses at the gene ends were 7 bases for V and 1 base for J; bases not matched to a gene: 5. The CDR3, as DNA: TGTGCCATCACCGCGGGAGAGGGCACAGATACGCAGTATTTT. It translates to CAITAGEGTDTQYF.